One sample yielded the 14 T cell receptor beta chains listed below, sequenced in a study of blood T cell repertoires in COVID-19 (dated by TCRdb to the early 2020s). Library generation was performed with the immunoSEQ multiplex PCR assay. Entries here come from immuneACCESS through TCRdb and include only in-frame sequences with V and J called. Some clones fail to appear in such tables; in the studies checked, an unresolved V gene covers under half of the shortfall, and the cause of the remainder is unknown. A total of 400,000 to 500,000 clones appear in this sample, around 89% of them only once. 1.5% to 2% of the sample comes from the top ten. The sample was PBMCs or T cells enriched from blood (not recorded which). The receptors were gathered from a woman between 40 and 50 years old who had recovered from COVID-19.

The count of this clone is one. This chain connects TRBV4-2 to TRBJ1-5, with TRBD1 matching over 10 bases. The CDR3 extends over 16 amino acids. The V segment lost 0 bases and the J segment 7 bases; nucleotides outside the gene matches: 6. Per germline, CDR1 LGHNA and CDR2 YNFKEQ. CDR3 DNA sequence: TGTGCCAGCAGCCAAGACGTCGGACAGGGGGAGCAGCCCCAGCATTTT. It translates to CASSQDVGQGEQPQHF.

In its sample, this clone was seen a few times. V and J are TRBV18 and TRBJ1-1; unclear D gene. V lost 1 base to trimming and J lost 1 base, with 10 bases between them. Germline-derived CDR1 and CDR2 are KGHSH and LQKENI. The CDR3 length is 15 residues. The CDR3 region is CASSPRAGKNTEAFF. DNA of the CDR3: TGTGCCAGCTCACCACGGGCAGGCAAGAACACTGAAGCTTTCTTT.

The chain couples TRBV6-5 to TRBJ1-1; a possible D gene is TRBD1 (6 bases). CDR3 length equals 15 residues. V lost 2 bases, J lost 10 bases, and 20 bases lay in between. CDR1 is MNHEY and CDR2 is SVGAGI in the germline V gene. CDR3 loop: CASSYRNRAEMRAFF. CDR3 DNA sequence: TGTGCCAGCAGTTACAGGAACAGGGCGGAAATGAGAGCTTTCTTT.

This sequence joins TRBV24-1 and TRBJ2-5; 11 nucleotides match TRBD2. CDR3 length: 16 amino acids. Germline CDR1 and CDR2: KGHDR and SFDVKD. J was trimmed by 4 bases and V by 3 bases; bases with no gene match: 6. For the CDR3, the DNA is TGTGCCACCAGTGATAGTAGCGGGAGGGCCGCAGAGACCCAGTACTTC. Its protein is CATSDSSGRAAETQYF.

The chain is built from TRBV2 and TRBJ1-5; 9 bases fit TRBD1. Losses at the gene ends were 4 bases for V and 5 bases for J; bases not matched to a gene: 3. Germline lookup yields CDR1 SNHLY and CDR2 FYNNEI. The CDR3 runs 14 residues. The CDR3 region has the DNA TGTGCCAGCAGTGGGACAGGGGAATATCAGCCCCAGCATTTT. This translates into CASSGTGEYQPQHF.

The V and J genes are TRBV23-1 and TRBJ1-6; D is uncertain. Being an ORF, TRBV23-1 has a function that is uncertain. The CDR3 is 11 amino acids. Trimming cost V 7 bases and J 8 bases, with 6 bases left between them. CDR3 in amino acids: CASTLYSPLHF. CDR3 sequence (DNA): TGCGCCAGCACTTTGTATTCACCCCTCCACTTT.

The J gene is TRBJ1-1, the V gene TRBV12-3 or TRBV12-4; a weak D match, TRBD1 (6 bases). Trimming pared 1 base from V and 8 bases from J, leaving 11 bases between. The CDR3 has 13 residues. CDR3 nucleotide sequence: TGTGCCAGCAGTTTAGGAGACAGGATAGAAGCTTTCTTT. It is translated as CASSLGDRIEAFF.

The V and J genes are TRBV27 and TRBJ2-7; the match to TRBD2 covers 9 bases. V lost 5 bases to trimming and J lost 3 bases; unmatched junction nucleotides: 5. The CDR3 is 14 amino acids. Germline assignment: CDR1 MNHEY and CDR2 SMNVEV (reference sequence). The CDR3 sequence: CASSPSGIGYEQYF. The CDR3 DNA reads TGTGCCAGCAGTCCTAGCGGGATAGGCTACGAGCAGTACTTC.

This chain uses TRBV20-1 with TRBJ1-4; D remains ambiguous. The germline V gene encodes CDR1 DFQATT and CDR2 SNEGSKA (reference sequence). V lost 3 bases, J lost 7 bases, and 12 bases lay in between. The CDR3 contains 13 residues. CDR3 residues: CSASLANREKLFF. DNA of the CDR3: TGCAGTGCTAGTCTAGCAAACCGTGAAAAACTGTTTTTT.

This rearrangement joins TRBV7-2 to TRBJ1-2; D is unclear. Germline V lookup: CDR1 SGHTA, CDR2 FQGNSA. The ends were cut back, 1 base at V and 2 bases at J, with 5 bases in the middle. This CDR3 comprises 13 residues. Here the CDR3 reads CASSLETNYGYTF. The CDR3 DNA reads TGTGCCAGCAGCTTAGAGACAAACTATGGCTACACCTTC.

In DNA form, the CDR3 reads TGTGCCAGCAGTAGACAGGGGCGTCCCGATGAGCAGTTCTTC. Translation gives CASSRQGRPDEQFF. The chain carries TRBV6-5 and TRBJ2-1, with 8 bases lining up with TRBD1. CDR1 MNHEY and CDR2 SVGAGI come from the germline V gene. The CDR3 spans 14 residues. V gave up 5 bases and J gave up 8 bases; unmatched junction bases: 8.

CDR3 in DNA: TGCGCCAGCAGCCCACGTCCACAGGCCAAGTACCAAGAGACCCAGTACTTC. The encoded protein is CASSPRPQAKYQETQYF. The chain carries TRBV4-1 and TRBJ2-5, with D tentatively TRBD1 (5 bases). The length of the CDR3 is 17 residues. Germline CDR1 is MGHRA and CDR2 is YSYEKL. V gave up 4 bases and J gave up 0 bases, with 18 bases separating them.

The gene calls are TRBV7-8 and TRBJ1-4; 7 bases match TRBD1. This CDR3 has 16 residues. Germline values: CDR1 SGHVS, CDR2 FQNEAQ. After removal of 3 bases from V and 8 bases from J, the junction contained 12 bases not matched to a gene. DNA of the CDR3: TGTGCCAGCAGCTTGCACGGGGGGGCCAGGGGGGAAAAACTGTTTTTT. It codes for CASSLHGGARGEKLFF.

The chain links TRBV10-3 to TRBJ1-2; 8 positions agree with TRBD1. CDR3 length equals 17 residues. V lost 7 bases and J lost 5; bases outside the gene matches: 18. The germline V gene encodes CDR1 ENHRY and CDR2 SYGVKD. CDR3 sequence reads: CAITADPGQASSYGYTF. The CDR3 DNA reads TGTGCCATCACAGCCGACCCGGGACAGGCGTCGAGTTATGGCTACACCTTC.